These 31 T cell receptor beta chains were all obtained from the same sample, sequenced in a study of T cells in Graves' hyperthyroidism and ophthalmopathy. It was RNA transcripts that yielded the amplified TCR beta CDR3 regions. The HTBI primer set served for first-round RT-PCR of the TCR CDR3. TCRdb redid the calling of the multiplex PCR reads with MiXCR, one entry per CDR3 protein. The sample has around 340,000 distinct CDR3 sequences; approximately 17% are singletons. Sequencing was done on a sample of blood. The receptors originated from a woman in her 30s with Graves' hyperthyroidism that later progressed to Graves' ophthalmopathy.

V gene TRBV25-1 combines with J gene TRBJ1-1, with unresolved D. CDR1 is MGHDK, CDR2 SYGVNS, per germline. Trimming removed 4 bases from V and 3 bases from J, with 15 bases in between. The CDR3 totals 15 residues. This CDR3 reads CASSVTNTAYTEAFF. The CDR3 DNA is TGTGCCAGCAGTGTAACCAACACAGCCTACACTGAAGCTTTCTTT.

The sample holds many counts of this clonotype. The chain combines TRBV5-1 with TRBJ2-1; D possibly corresponds to TRBD2 (6 bases). Germline V gene data show CDR1 as SGHRS and CDR2 as YFSETQ. V lost 0 bases, J lost 6 bases, and 10 bases lay in between. CDR3 length: 14 residues. The CDR3 DNA reads TGCGCCAGCAGCTTGGCGACTAGTAGCAATGAGCAGTTCTTC. Protein: CASSLATSSNEQFF.

This clonotype was seen a few times. The CDR3 here is CASSYETSGSQTQYF. The DNA of the CDR3 is TGTGCCAGCAGTTACGAGACTAGCGGGAGTCAGACCCAGTACTTC. V and J are TRBV6-5 and TRBJ2-5, with TRBD2 identical over 12 bases. Germline V gene data show CDR1 as MNHEY and CDR2 as SVGAGI. Trimming took 2 bases from V and 6 from J; bases not matched to a gene: 4. CDR3 length: 15 amino acids.

This clonotype was detected many times. The gene calls are TRBV9 and TRBJ2-2; D remains unclear. This CDR3 is 13 amino acids long. V was clipped by 5 bases and J by 0 bases, with 5 bases between them. CDR1 and CDR2 from the germline V gene are SGDLS and YYNGEE. The CDR3: CASSTSNTGELFF. CDR3 nucleotide sequence: TGTGCCAGCAGTACCTCGAACACCGGGGAGCTGTTTTTT. Filled out from reference TRBV9 and TRBJ2-2, the complete variable domain reads DSGVTQTPKHLITATGQRVTLRCSPRSGDLSVYWYQQSLDQGLQFLIQYYNGEERAKGNILERFSAQQFPDLHSELNLSSLELGDSALYFCASSTSNTGELFFGEGSRLTVL.

This clonotype has ten or more counts. V gene TRBV29-1 combines with J gene TRBJ2-7; D is possibly TRBD1 or TRBD2 (6 bases each). Trimming took 3 bases from V and 5 from J, leaving 11 bases between them. The germline CDR1 and CDR2 sequences are SQVTM and ANQGSEA. The CDR3 spans 12 residues. This CDR3 is CSVDPGADEQYF. DNA for the CDR3: TGCAGCGTTGATCCGGGGGCCGACGAGCAGTACTTC.

CDR3 loop: CASSLGSAGSGYEQYF. CDR3 sequence (DNA): TGTGCCAGCAGCTTAGGATCAGCGGGGTCGGGCTACGAGCAGTACTTC. The chain uses TRBV11-2 and TRBJ2-7, with TRBD2 identical over 7 bases. Trimming removed 1 base from V and 3 bases from J; junction bases left unmatched: 9. The CDR3 has 16 residues. Germline CDR1 and CDR2: SGHAT and FQNNGV. Using reference TRBV11-2 and TRBJ2-7 for the parts outside the CDR3, the full variable domain is EAGVAQSPRYKIIEKRQSVAFWCNPISGHATLYWYQQILGQGPKLLIQFQNNGVVDDSQLPKDRFSAERLKGVDSTLKIQPAKLEDSAVYLCASSLGSAGSGYEQYFGPGTRLTVT.

The CDR3 nucleotides read TGTGCCAGCAGTTTTGGGACAGGGGACGGTTCTTACAATGAGCAGTTCTTC. Its protein is CASSFGTGDGSYNEQFF. The chain joins TRBV27 to TRBJ2-1; the match to TRBD1 covers 10 bases. V was pared by 3 bases and J by 4 bases, with 9 bases of the junction left unmatched. The CDR3 totals 17 residues. CDR1 and CDR2 from the germline V gene are MNHEY and SMNVEV (reference sequence).

The chain has TRBV19 and TRBJ2-1; weak D call: TRBD2 (6 bases). Germline V lookup: CDR1 LNHDA, CDR2 SQIVND (reference sequence). The V and J ends lost 2 bases and 0 bases respectively, with 14 bases between them. This CDR3 region has 17 residues. The CDR3, as DNA: TGTGCCAGTAGTATATTCGGGACTCCAAGCTCCTACAATGAGCAGTTCTTC. Translation gives CASSIFGTPSSYNEQFF.

The table lists this clonotype with many counts. The gene calls are TRBV7-9 and TRBJ2-5, with D hard to call. The germline V gene has CDR1 SEHNR and CDR2 FQNEAQ (reference sequence). V was clipped by 8 bases and J by 2 bases, with 15 bases between them. The CDR3 is 14 amino acids. The CDR3 is CASAPYDSQETQYF. CDR3 DNA: TGTGCCAGCGCGCCTTATGACTCGCAAGAGACCCAGTACTTC.

This clonotype was detected only a few times. The chain combines TRBV29-1 with TRBJ2-1, with D maybe TRBD2 (5 bases). The CDR3 spans 12 residues. Germline CDR1 is SQVTM and CDR2 is ANQGSEA. The V and J ends lost 7 bases and 5 bases respectively, with 12 bases between them. The CDR3 sequence is CSAADGNNEQFF. The CDR3 DNA reads as TGCAGCGCCGCCGACGGGAACAATGAGCAGTTCTTC.

This clonotype came up many times. The chain couples TRBV2 to TRBJ2-2, with 7 bases aligning to TRBD1. Germline V CDR1 and CDR2: SNHLY, FYNNEI. The CDR3 is 15 residues long. J lost 5 bases, V lost 2 bases, and 5 bases had no gene match. The CDR3 DNA reads as TGTGCCAGCAGTGAAAGACAGGGCGGAACCGGGGAGCTGTTTTTT. It translates to CASSERQGGTGELFF.

This clonotype was recorded many times. The rearrangement uses TRBV7-9 and TRBJ2-3; no reliable D call. CDR1 is SEHNR, CDR2 FQNEAQ, per germline (reference sequence). This CDR3 is built from 13 residues. Trimming removed 2 bases from V and 4 bases from J, with 7 bases in between. The CDR3 DNA reads as TGTGCCAGCAGCTTAACCCCGGCAGATACGCAGTATTTT. This encodes CASSLTPADTQYF. Full variable domain (remainder filled in from reference TRBV7-9 and TRBJ2-3): DTGVSQNPRHKITKRGQNVTFRCDPISEHNRLYWYRQTLGQGPEFLTYFQNEAQLEKSRLLSDRFSAERPKGSFSTLEIQRTEQGDSAMYLCASSLTPADTQYFGPGTRLTVL.

The rearrangement uses TRBV13 and TRBJ2-7; TRBD2 is a possible D gene (7 bases). The ends were cut back, 4 bases at V and 2 bases at J, with 15 bases in the middle. CDR3 length: 15 residues. Germline values: CDR1 PRHDT, CDR2 FYEKMQ (reference sequence). The CDR3 spells CASSSGGGGPYEQYF. CDR3 nucleotide sequence: TGTGCCAGCAGCTCCGGGGGAGGGGGACCCTACGAGCAGTACTTC. The full variable domain, in which reference TRBV13 and TRBJ2-7 provide the parts outside the CDR3, is AAGVIQSPRHLIKEKRETATLKCYPIPRHDTVYWYQQGPGQDPQFLISFYEKMQSDKGSIPDRFSAQQFSDYHSELNMSSLELGDSALYFCASSSGGGGPYEQYFGPGTRLTVT.

This clonotype came up many times. This CDR3 reads CASSQERNTEAFF. The CDR3, as DNA: TGCGCCAGCAGCCAAGAGAGGAACACTGAAGCTTTCTTT. This chain links TRBV4-1 with TRBJ1-1; no reliable D call. With 0 bases removed from V and 1 base from J, the gap between germline ends came to 3 bases. In germline, CDR1 is MGHRA, CDR2 YSYEKL. The CDR3 is 13 residues long.

This chain uses TRBV2 with TRBJ2-5; a possible D gene is TRBD1 (6 bases). Germline CDR1 is SNHLY and CDR2 is FYNNEI. The CDR3 runs to 15 residues. Trimming took 5 bases from V and 7 from J, leaving 20 bases between them. As DNA, the CDR3 is TGTGCCAGCAGTTCCCCCCGTACAGGGATGTGGACCCAGTACTTC. It yields the protein CASSSPRTGMWTQYF.

J is TRBJ2-7 and V is TRBV6-1; 7 bases match TRBD2. Germline-derived CDR1 and CDR2 are MNHNS and SASEGT. The trim removed 8 bases at V and 4 bases at J, leaving 5 bases unmatched. The CDR3 covers 12 residues. The CDR3 coding sequence is TGTGCCAGCGCGGCGGGGGATTACGAGCAGTACTTC. This encodes CASAAGDYEQYF.

This clonotype was counted ten times or more. The chain combines TRBV11-2 with TRBJ2-3, with D maybe TRBD1 (7 bases). Germline lookup yields CDR1 SGHAT and CDR2 FQNNGV. The CDR3 has 15 amino acids. Trimming stripped 5 bases from V and 5 bases from J, with 17 bases between. CDR3 sequence (DNA): TGTGCCAGCAGCACCCACAGGGGCGGGGTAGATACGCAGTATTTT. Its protein product is CASSTHRGGVDTQYF.

This rearrangement joins TRBV4-2 to TRBJ2-3; 8 nucleotides agree with TRBD2. V lost 0 bases and J lost 3; bases outside the gene matches: 2. Germline CDR1 LGHNA, CDR2 YNFKEQ. CDR3 size: 15 residues. CDR3 sequence (DNA): TGTGCCAGCAGCCAAGAACTAGCGGAAACAGATACGCAGTATTTT. This encodes CASSQELAETDTQYF.

Ten or more counts support this clonotype. The genes are TRBV30 and TRBJ2-1; the match to TRBD2 covers 9 bases. The CDR3 spans 17 residues. Losses at the gene ends were 2 bases for V and 4 bases for J; bases not matched to a gene: 12. Germline CDR1 reads GTSNPN; CDR2 reads SVGIG (reference sequence). This CDR3 reads CAWSPSSTSGPYNEQFF. For the CDR3, the DNA is TGTGCCTGGAGTCCCTCATCGACTAGCGGACCATACAATGAGCAGTTCTTC. The whole variable domain, remainder taken from reference TRBV30 and TRBJ2-1, is SQTIHQWPATLVQPVGSPLSLECTVEGTSNPNLYWYRQAAGRGLQLLFYSVGIGQISSEVPQNLSASRPQDRQFILSSKKLLLSDSGFYLCAWSPSSTSGPYNEQFFGPGTRLTVL.

This clonotype was picked up a small number of times. The chain links TRBV6-1 to TRBJ1-1; D perhaps matches TRBD1 (6 bases). CDR1 is MNHNS and CDR2 is SASEGT in the germline V gene. V lost 6 bases and J lost 4, with 15 bases in between. This CDR3 is 14 amino acids long. The CDR3 region has the DNA TGTGCCAGCAGCTTAAACAGGGAGATCACTGAAGCTTTCTTT. This codes for CASSLNREITEAFF.

This clonotype was seen only a few times. The chain couples TRBV4-1 to TRBJ2-6; D is ambiguous. The CDR3 is 17 residues long. Per germline, CDR1 MGHRA and CDR2 YSYEKL. V was trimmed by 0 bases and J by 0 bases, leaving 9 bases between them. The chain's CDR3 is CASSQDLGFSGANVLTF. In nucleotides, the CDR3 is TGCGCCAGCAGCCAAGACCTGGGATTCTCTGGGGCCAACGTCCTGACTTTC.

This clonotype was picked up a small number of times. The genes are TRBV9 and TRBJ2-5; 9 bases line up with TRBD1. The junction had 13 bases not matched to a gene; V was cut back by 4 bases and J by 0 bases. Germline V gene sequence: CDR1 SGDLS, CDR2 YYNGEE. The CDR3 has 18 residues. The CDR3 spells CASSSTLQGAGYQETQYF. The DNA for the CDR3 is TGTGCCAGCAGCTCGACCTTACAGGGGGCCGGGTACCAAGAGACCCAGTACTTC.

The chain has TRBV28 and TRBJ2-3, with TRBD2 matching 10 bases. V was clipped by 3 bases and J by 3 bases; unmatched bases: 6. Germline-derived CDR1 and CDR2 are MDHEN and SYDVKM. The CDR3 runs 16 residues. DNA of the CDR3: TGTGCCAGCAGTTTGTACGGACTAGCGGTAACAGATACGCAGTATTTT. Its protein is CASSLYGLAVTDTQYF. The whole variable domain, filled in from reference TRBV28 and TRBJ2-3, reads DVKVTQSSRYLVKRTGEKVFLECVQDMDHENMFWYRQDPGLGLRLIYFSYDVKMKEKGDIPEGYSVSREKKERFSLILESASTNQTSMYLCASSLYGLAVTDTQYFGPGTRLTVL.

The chain employs TRBV28 and TRBJ2-2, with D unresolved. Trimming took off 7 bases at V and 5 bases at J, with 8 bases between the two ends. The CDR3 is 12 amino acids. Germline V gives CDR1 MDHEN, CDR2 SYDVKM. CDR3: CASIRWTGELFF. DNA of the CDR3: TGTGCCAGCATCCGGTGGACCGGGGAGCTGTTTTTT.

This clonotype was picked up many times. The rearrangement joins TRBV7-9 to TRBJ2-7; D gene unclear. Germline loops: CDR1 SEHNR, CDR2 FQNEAQ (reference sequence). With 0 bases removed from V and 6 bases from J, the gap between germline ends came to 12 bases. This CDR3 has 14 amino acids. CDR3 in amino acids: CASSLAGLVVEQYF. For the CDR3, the DNA is TGTGCCAGCAGCTTAGCAGGGTTGGTGGTCGAGCAGTACTTC.

The sample holds many counts of this clonotype. The V gene is TRBV6-1, the J gene TRBJ2-1, with 8 bases identical to TRBD2. Germline trimming cut 3 bases from V and 4 bases from J; bases unmatched to any gene: 2. This CDR3 region has 14 residues. From germline, CDR1 is MNHNS and CDR2 SASEGT. The CDR3 region is CASSEGTSYNEQFF. CDR3 sequence (DNA): TGTGCCAGCAGTGAGGGGACTAGTTACAATGAGCAGTTCTTC.

This clonotype appeared a few times. J is TRBJ2-7 and V is TRBV9; D may be TRBD2 (6 bases). The CDR3 runs 14 residues. CDR1 SGDLS and CDR2 YYNGEE come from the germline V gene. V was shortened by 0 bases and J by 3 bases, with 10 bases between the two germline ends. The CDR3 DNA is TGTGCCAGCAGCGTAGGTAGCGGACTCTACGAGCAGTACTTC. Amino acid sequence: CASSVGSGLYEQYF.

The J gene is TRBJ2-7, the V gene TRBV27; tentative D call: TRBD1 (6 bases). The CDR3 length is 15 residues. Looked up from germline, CDR1 is MNHEY and CDR2 is SMNVEV (reference sequence). V lost 8 bases and J lost 1, with 18 bases in between. The CDR3 spells CASRGPPGASYEQYF. As DNA, the CDR3 is TGTGCCAGCCGTGGTCCGCCAGGGGCTTCCTACGAGCAGTACTTC.

This clonotype has at least ten counts. The CDR3 loop reads CASKRGPASGNTIYF. CDR3 bases: TGTGCCAGCAAACGGGGACCGGCCTCTGGAAACACCATATATTTT. The rearrangement links TRBV6-1 to TRBJ1-3, with D maybe TRBD1 (5 bases). There are 15 residues in the CDR3. Trimming stripped 7 bases from V and 0 bases from J, with 13 bases between. Germline assignment: CDR1 MNHNS and CDR2 SASEGT.

The genes are TRBV20-1 and TRBJ1-3, with 7 bases identical to TRBD1. Germline CDR1 is DFQATT and CDR2 is SNEGSKA (reference sequence). V lost 0 bases, J lost 1 base, and 3 bases stayed unmatched. This CDR3 region has 15 residues. DNA for the CDR3: TGCAGTGCTAGAGATTTGACAGGGTCTGGAAACACCATATATTTT. It is translated as CSARDLTGSGNTIYF.

This clonotype has a count of ten or more. This CDR3 is CASSSLAGESYANEQFF. The CDR3 DNA sequence: TGTGCCAGCAGTTCCCTAGCGGGGGAGTCGTACGCGAATGAGCAGTTCTTC. The chain uses TRBV6-2 or TRBV6-3 and TRBJ2-1, with TRBD2 matching 10 bases. The J segment lost 7 bases and the V segment lost 4 bases, leaving 13 bases of the junction unmatched. This CDR3 region has 17 residues. Germline CDR1 and CDR2: MNHEY and SVGEGT.